Each of the 4 T cell receptor beta chains below was sequenced from the same sample in a study of T cell repertoires in cytomegalovirus infection. TCRdb called the reads again in MiXCR, with one record for every CDR3 protein. Of about 530,000 distinct CDR3 sequences in the sample, 26% are singletons; the top ten hold over 10%. The sequenced sample was PBMCs. These receptors all stem from a human donor in good health (CMV status not recorded). Some clones in this sample may be carry-over from other donors' samples.

The rearrangement joins TRBV24-1 to TRBJ1-2; unclear D gene. Trimming left V 3 bases short and J 4 bases short, with 11 bases between. The CDR3 has 14 amino acids. The germline CDR1 and CDR2 sequences are KGHDR and SFDVKD. CDR3 amino acids: CATSDASNLYGYTF. As DNA, the CDR3 is TGTGCCACCAGTGATGCCAGTAACCTCTATGGCTACACCTTC.

The CDR3 protein is CSAMAGGPLNEQFF. CDR3 bases: TGCAGTGCTATGGCGGGAGGGCCTTTGAATGAGCAGTTCTTC. The J gene is TRBJ2-1, the V gene TRBV20-1; 9 bases match TRBD2. Germline values: CDR1 DFQATT, CDR2 SNEGSKA (reference sequence). The CDR3 is 14 residues long. Trimming took 4 bases from V and 7 from J; bases not matched to a gene: 8.

This clonotype was recorded a few times. The chain is built from TRBV6-1 and TRBJ2-7; D is unclear. Looked up from germline, CDR1 is MNHNS and CDR2 is SASEGT. This CDR3 region has 15 residues. V dropped 3 bases and J dropped 7 bases, with 19 bases sitting between them. CDR3: CASSEWPSASWEQYF. In DNA, the CDR3 is TGTGCCAGCAGTGAGTGGCCTTCAGCGTCGTGGGAGCAGTACTTC.

This clonotype was picked up many times. The chain uses TRBV28 and TRBJ1-5, with TRBD1 identical over 12 bases. Trimming removed 6 bases from V and 5 bases from J; junction bases left unmatched: 2. There are 14 residues in the CDR3. The germline V gene encodes CDR1 MDHEN and CDR2 SYDVKM. CDR3 residues: CASSRDRGHQPQHF. CDR3 coding DNA: TGTGCCAGCAGCCGGGACAGGGGGCATCAGCCCCAGCATTTT.